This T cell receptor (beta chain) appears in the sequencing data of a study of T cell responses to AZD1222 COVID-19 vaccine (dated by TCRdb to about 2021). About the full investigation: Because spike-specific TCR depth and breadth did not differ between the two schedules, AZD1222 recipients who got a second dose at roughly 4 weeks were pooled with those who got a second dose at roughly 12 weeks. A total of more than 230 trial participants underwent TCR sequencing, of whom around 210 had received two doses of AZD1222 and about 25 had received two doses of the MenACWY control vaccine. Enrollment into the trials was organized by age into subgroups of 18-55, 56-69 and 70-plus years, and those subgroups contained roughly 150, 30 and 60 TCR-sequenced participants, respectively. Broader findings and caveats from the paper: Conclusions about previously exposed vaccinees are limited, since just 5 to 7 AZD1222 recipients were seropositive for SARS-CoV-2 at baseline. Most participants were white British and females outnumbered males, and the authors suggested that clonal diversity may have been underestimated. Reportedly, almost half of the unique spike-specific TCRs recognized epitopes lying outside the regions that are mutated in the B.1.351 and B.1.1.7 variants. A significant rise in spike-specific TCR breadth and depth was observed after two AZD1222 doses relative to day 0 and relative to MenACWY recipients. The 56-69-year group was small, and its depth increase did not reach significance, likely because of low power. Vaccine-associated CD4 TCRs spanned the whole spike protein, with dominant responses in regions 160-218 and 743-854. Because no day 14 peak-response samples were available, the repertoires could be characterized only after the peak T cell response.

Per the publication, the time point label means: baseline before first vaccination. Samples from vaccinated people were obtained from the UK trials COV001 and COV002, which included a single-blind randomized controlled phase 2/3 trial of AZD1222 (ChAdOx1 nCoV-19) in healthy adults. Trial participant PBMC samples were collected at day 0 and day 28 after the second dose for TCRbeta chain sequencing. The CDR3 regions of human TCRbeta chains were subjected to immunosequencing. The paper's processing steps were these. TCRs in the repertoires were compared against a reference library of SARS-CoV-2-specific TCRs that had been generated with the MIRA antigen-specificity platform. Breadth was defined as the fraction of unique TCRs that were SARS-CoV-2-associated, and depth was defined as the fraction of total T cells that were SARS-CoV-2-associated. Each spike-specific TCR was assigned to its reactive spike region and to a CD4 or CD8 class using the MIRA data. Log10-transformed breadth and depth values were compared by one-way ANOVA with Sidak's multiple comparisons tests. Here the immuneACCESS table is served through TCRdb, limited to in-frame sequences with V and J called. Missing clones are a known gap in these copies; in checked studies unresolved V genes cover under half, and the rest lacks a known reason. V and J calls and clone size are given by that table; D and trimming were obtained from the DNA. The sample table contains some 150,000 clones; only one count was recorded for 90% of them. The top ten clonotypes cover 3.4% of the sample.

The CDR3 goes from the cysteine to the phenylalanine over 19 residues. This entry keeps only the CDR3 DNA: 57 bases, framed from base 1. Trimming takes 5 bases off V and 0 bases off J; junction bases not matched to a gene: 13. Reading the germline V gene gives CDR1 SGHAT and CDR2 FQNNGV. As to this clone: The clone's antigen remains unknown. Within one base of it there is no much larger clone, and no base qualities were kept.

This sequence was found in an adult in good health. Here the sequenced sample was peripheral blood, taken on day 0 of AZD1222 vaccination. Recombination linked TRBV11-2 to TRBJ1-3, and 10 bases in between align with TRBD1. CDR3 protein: CASSRGGTGVISSGNTIYF. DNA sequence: TGTGCCAGCAGCCGTGGGGGGACAGGGGTAATAAGCTCTGGAAACACCATATATTTT.